Many counts were recorded for the clone carrying this TCR beta chain. The target antigen is unknown. V lost 8 bases, J lost 1 base, and 10 bases stayed unmatched. This CDR3 has 16 amino acids. This specimen belongs to a study of CD8 T cells in ankylosing spondylitis. Study observations and caveats: Some of these motif variants have turned up before, in reports on reactive arthritis synovial fluid and blood. It was reported that disease-linked clones were significantly enriched in matched ankylosing spondylitis synovial fluid.

As the method for making TCR beta libraries, quantitative 5'-RACE with molecular barcodes was used. MiXCR, applied by TCRdb to the 5' RACE reads, yields one record per CDR3 protein. This sample has about 160,000 distinct CDR3 sequences, with around 17% found just once. This TCR was recovered from a male donor with ankylosing spondylitis or in good health (not recorded which). The genes are TRBV12-3 or TRBV12-4 and TRBJ1-1; 10 nucleotides line up with TRBD1. Sample: blood, either unsorted or a sorted T cell fraction (not recorded which). The CDR3 reads CASGRGDRGRNTEAFF. CDR3 nucleotide sequence: TGTGCCAGCGGCCGGGGGGACAGGGGCCGGAACACTGAAGCTTTCTTT.